A single sample gave rise to the 28 T cell receptor beta chains below, sequenced in a study of prognosis after radiotherapy for stage I lung cancer. It was by two-round multiplex PCR that TCR beta CDR3 was amplified from genomic DNA. TRBV and TRBJ genes each had their own specific primers in first-round PCR. TCRdb independently ran MiXCR on the multiplex PCR reads; one entry per CDR3 protein. The sample includes fewer than 40,000 distinct CDR3 sequences, approximately 35% of them seen just once. Sequenced material: PBMCs, taken before or after stereotactic body radiation therapy (not recorded which). All receptors derive from a donor aged 50 or older with non-small cell lung cancer.

To note about this clonotype: This probably arose from a read error, given a far larger clone one base away. The chain carries TRBV6-4 and TRBJ1-2, with 8 bases matching TRBD1. Germline CDR1 is MRHNA and CDR2 is SNTAGT. This CDR3 comprises 14 residues. The CDR3 region has the DNA TGTGCCAGCAGTTACTCGGGGCAGGGGGCTGTCTACACCTTC. Translated, it gives CASSYSGQGAVYTF.

This clonotype was observed many times. Given a much more abundant clone one base away, this may be a read error. Because it lacks the conserved phenylalanine or tryptophan at the end, this CDR3 is likely a read error. The chain carries TRBV10-3 and TRBJ2-3; D unclear. CDR3 length: 11 residues. V dropped 10 bases and J dropped 3 bases, with 8 bases sitting between them. The germline V gene has CDR1 ENHRY and CDR2 SYGVKD. CDR3 loop: CATKLTDTQYL. The CDR3 region has the DNA TGTGCCACGAAACTGACAGATACGCAGTATCTT.

This clonotype was recorded many times. The V and J genes are TRBV3-1 and TRBJ1-1; 9 bases map to TRBD1. The length of the CDR3 is 13 residues. Germline lookup yields CDR1 LGHDT and CDR2 YNNKEL (reference sequence). V lost 8 bases, J lost 3 bases, and 4 bases stayed unmatched. The CDR3: CASWNRGHTEAFF. DNA of the CDR3: TGTGCCAGCTGGAACAGGGGGCACACTGAAGCTTTCTTT.

This clonotype was found many times. The chain carries TRBV30 and TRBJ2-3; the match to TRBD2 covers 8 bases. The CDR3 length is 15 residues. The germline gives CDR1 GTSNPN, CDR2 SVGIG (reference sequence). The V gene end was trimmed by 2 bases and the J gene end by 1 base; junction bases not matched to a gene: 5. CDR3 sequence: CAWSRPGGGTDTQYF. CDR3 coding DNA: TGTGCCTGGAGTCGACCGGGAGGGGGCACAGATACGCAGTATTTT.

Of note for this clonotype: One base separates it from a far larger clone, so it is likely a read error. The rearrangement links TRBV6-6 to TRBJ2-5; 7 nucleotides align to TRBD2. The CDR3 is 17 amino acids. Per germline, CDR1 MNHNY and CDR2 SVGAGI (reference sequence). Germline trimming cut 0 bases from V and 5 bases from J; bases unmatched to any gene: 12. The DNA for the CDR3 is TGTGCCAGCAGTTACTCGCTAGCGGTGGGCCGGGTCGAGACCCAGTACTTC. It is translated as CASSYSLAVGRVETQYF.

This clonotype was recorded at least ten times. V and J are TRBV5-1 and TRBJ2-7; possible D gene TRBD1, 6 bases. This CDR3 has 13 residues. Trimming left V 1 base short and J 4 bases short, with 9 bases between. CDR1 and CDR2 from the germline V gene are SGHRS and YFSETQ. CDR3: CASSLPQGYEQYF. The CDR3 DNA sequence: TGCGCCAGCAGCTTGCCACAGGGATACGAGCAGTACTTC.

This clonotype was detected ten times or more. V is TRBV19 and J is TRBJ1-5, with 8 bases that match TRBD1. J gave up 7 bases and V 7 bases, and 6 bases lay outside the gene matches. This CDR3 region has 13 residues. Germline CDR1 reads LNHDA; CDR2 reads SQIVND (reference sequence). This chain's CDR3 is CASTPGGPQPQHF. CDR3 sequence (DNA): TGTGCCAGTACCCCAGGGGGCCCGCAGCCCCAGCATTTT.

This clonotype occurred a few times. A much larger clone sits a single nucleotide away, making a read error possible. The chain has TRBV2 and TRBJ1-1; possible D gene TRBD1, 6 bases. Germline CDR1 SNHLY, CDR2 FYNNEI. Trimming removed 4 bases from V and 7 bases from J, with 10 bases in between. CDR3 length: 12 amino acids. The CDR3 bases are TGTGCCAGCAGTGGGGGGCAGGATGAAGCTTTCTTT. This sequence encodes CASSGGQDEAFF. The full variable domain, its missing parts supplied by reference TRBV2 and TRBJ1-1, is EPEVTQTPSHQVTQMGQEVILRCVPISNHLYFYWYRQILGQKVEFLVSFYNNEISEKSEIFDDQFSVERPDGSNFTLKIRSTKLEDSAMYFCASSGGQDEAFFGQGTRLTVV.

This clonotype was seen repeatedly, ten times or more. This chain links TRBV5-4 with TRBJ2-1, with a weak D call TRBD1 (6 bases). CDR1 and CDR2 from the germline V gene are SGHNT and YYREEE (reference sequence). The CDR3 spans 15 residues. Trimming pared 4 bases from V and 4 bases from J, leaving 15 bases between. The CDR3 loop reads CASSHGDRRYNEQFF. The CDR3 nucleotides are TGTGCCAGCAGCCACGGTGACAGGAGATACAATGAGCAGTTCTTC.

This clonotype has a count of ten or more. CDR3 in amino acids: CASRPTGGNEQYF. Here the CDR3 DNA reads TGTGCCAGCAGACCGACAGGGGGCAACGAGCAGTACTTC. This chain uses TRBV27 with TRBJ2-7; 10 positions agree with TRBD1. Looked up from germline, CDR1 is MNHEY and CDR2 is SMNVEV (reference sequence). J lost 5 bases, V lost 6 bases, and 4 bases had no gene match. The CDR3 totals 13 residues.

This clonotype was seen a few times. Just one base apart from a much larger clone, this may be a read error. The V gene is TRBV6-1, the J gene TRBJ2-3; perhaps TRBD2 as D (5 bases). V shed 5 bases and J shed 10 bases, with 22 bases lying between them. The CDR3 contains 15 residues. CDR1 is MNHNS, CDR2 SASEGT, per germline. CDR3 bases: TGTGCCAGCAGTACGCTTTCGGGGTGGGGAGAGGCGCAGTATTTT. It is translated as CASSTLSGWGEAQYF.

At least ten counts were recorded for this clonotype. The chain uses TRBV12-3 or TRBV12-4 and TRBJ2-2; tentatively, D is TRBD1 or TRBD2 (5 bases each). This CDR3 is built from 16 residues. V was pared by 7 bases and J by 2 bases, with 17 bases between. The CDR3 reads CASIPKGRRNTGELFF. The CDR3 DNA reads as TGTGCCAGCATACCTAAGGGACGGCGAAACACCGGGGAGCTGTTTTTT.

This clonotype was seen repeatedly, ten times or more. V gene TRBV2 combines with J gene TRBJ2-3; 8 nucleotides match TRBD2. The germline V gene has CDR1 SNHLY and CDR2 FYNNEI. The V gene end was trimmed by 7 bases and the J gene end by 2 bases; junction bases not matched to a gene: 8. The CDR3 totals 15 residues. CDR3 nucleotides: TGTGCCAGCAAAGCGGGGGCCCCCGCCACAGATACGCAGTATTTT. It yields the protein CASKAGAPATDTQYF.

There are many counts of this clonotype. This chain connects TRBV4-1 to TRBJ1-2, with D unresolved. The V end was cut by 0 bases, the J end by 7 bases, with 9 bases between. CDR1 is MGHRA, CDR2 YSYEKL, per germline. The CDR3 contains 13 residues. The CDR3 reads CASSQDRSRGYTF. CDR3 coding DNA: TGCGCCAGCAGCCAAGACCGGTCTCGTGGCTACACCTTC.

Note on this clonotype: This may be a read error: a much more frequent sequence differs by one nucleotide. The V gene is TRBV25-1, the J gene TRBJ2-7, with 10 bases aligning to TRBD1. CDR3 length: 14 amino acids. Germline values: CDR1 MGHDK, CDR2 SYGVNS. CDR3: CASLAGTGVDEHYF. In DNA form, the CDR3 reads TGTGCCAGCCTTGCCGGGACAGGGGTCGACGAGCATTACTTC.

This clonotype showed up many times. V usage is TRBV24-1 and J usage is TRBJ2-3; D is unresolved. The V end lost 2 bases, the J end lost 0 bases, and 8 bases lay between the germline ends. Germline V CDR1 and CDR2: KGHDR, SFDVKD. CDR3 length: 15 residues. The CDR3, as DNA: TGTGCCACCAGTGATTATACCGGGAGCACAGATACGCAGTATTTT. It translates to CATSDYTGSTDTQYF.

This clonotype was detected ten times or more. This chain uses TRBV6-1 with TRBJ2-7; D is unclear. Germline lookup yields CDR1 MNHNS and CDR2 SASEGT. This CDR3 region has 13 residues. The ends were cut back, 6 bases at V and 4 bases at J, with 13 bases in the middle. The CDR3 nucleotides read TGTGCCAGCAGCCCTCCCGGCGTATACGAGCAGTACTTC. This gives the protein CASSPPGVYEQYF.

This clonotype was seen many times. The genes are TRBV28 and TRBJ2-7; TRBD2 might be the D (5 bases). V was pared by 6 bases and J by 1 base, with 16 bases between. The CDR3 extends over 15 amino acids. The germline CDR1 and CDR2 sequences are MDHEN and SYDVKM. CDR3 sequence (DNA): TGTGCCAGCAGCCCTTCCCGACGGGGTTCCTACGAGCAGTACTTC. Translating gives CASSPSRRGSYEQYF.

Remarks on this clonotype: The conserved phenylalanine or tryptophan normally closing the CDR3 is absent here, so this likely arose from a read error. The chain carries TRBV6-1 and TRBJ2-1, with D tentatively TRBD2 (5 bases). This CDR3 comprises 12 residues. V gave up 6 bases and J gave up 7 bases, with 10 bases separating them. The germline V gene encodes CDR1 MNHNS and CDR2 SASEGT. The CDR3 coding sequence is TGTGCCAGCAGCCACACTAGAAATGAGCAGTTCTTG. This codes for CASSHTRNEQFL.

The sample holds many counts of this clonotype. The chain employs TRBV27 and TRBJ1-4; D uncertain. Per germline, CDR1 MNHEY and CDR2 SMNVEV (reference sequence). The CDR3 totals 14 residues. Trimming took 3 bases from V and 8 from J, leaving 13 bases between them. CDR3 bases: TGTGCCAGCAGTTTTCTAGGGAGAGGAGAAAAACTGTTTTTT. It specifies CASSFLGRGEKLFF.

In its sample, this clonotype was seen many times. The V and J genes are TRBV5-1 and TRBJ1-1, with TRBD1 as a possible D gene (5 bases). CDR1 and CDR2 from the germline V gene are SGHRS and YFSETQ. Deletions cut 1 base from V and 4 bases from J, with 11 bases between. This CDR3 spans 14 amino acids. The CDR3 region has the DNA TGCGCCAGCAGCTTGCGACAGTTAGGCACTGAAGCTTTCTTT. It encodes CASSLRQLGTEAFF.

This clonotype was detected only a few times. The chain combines TRBV28 with TRBJ2-3, with 11 bases fitting TRBD2. Unmatched junction bases numbered 11, after V lost 6 bases and J lost 6 bases. This CDR3 has 16 residues. CDR1 and CDR2 (germline): MDHEN, SYDVKM. The CDR3 DNA reads as TGTGCCAGCAGACTAGCGGGAGATTCCGTGCGGGATACGCAGTATTTT. Translated: CASRLAGDSVRDTQYF.

This clonotype was found many times. The V gene is TRBV6-5, the J gene TRBJ1-5; D remains unclear. V was clipped by 4 bases and J by 7 bases, with 11 bases between them. The CDR3 is 13 residues long. Germline V gene data show CDR1 as MNHEY and CDR2 as SVGAGI. The DNA for the CDR3 is TGTGCCAGCAGTTCCCCCGGGAGACAGCCCCAGCATTTT. This codes for CASSSPGRQPQHF.

This clonotype has ten or more counts. V gene TRBV11-2 combines with J gene TRBJ1-1, with 7 bases aligning to TRBD1. The V gene end was trimmed by 0 bases and the J gene end by 5 bases; junction bases not matched to a gene: 6. From germline, CDR1 is SGHAT and CDR2 FQNNGV. The CDR3 is 15 amino acids. Written as DNA, the CDR3 is TGTGCCAGCAGCTTAGAAGGGGGCGCTAGGACTGAAGCTTTCTTT. Protein product: CASSLEGGARTEAFF.

The J gene is TRBJ1-2, the V gene TRBV18; D is possibly TRBD1 (5 bases). Germline CDR1 reads KGHSH; CDR2 reads LQKENI. Trimming cost V 8 bases and J 7 bases, with 20 bases left between them. This CDR3 region has 14 residues. The CDR3 DNA reads as TGTGCCAGCCCAACACCGAGGGGTTTGGGTGGCTACACCTTC. Translating gives CASPTPRGLGGYTF.

This clonotype was observed once. At one of its ends the junction is not consistent with the germline gene, which may arise from a read error. The rearrangement joins TRBV7-2 to TRBJ1-4, with a weak D call TRBD1 (5 bases). Germline V CDR1 and CDR2: SGHTA, FQGNSA. CDR3 length: 14 amino acids. The CDR3 DNA sequence: TGTGCCAACAGTACTTCCAGGGTTAATGAGAAACTGTTTTTT. Translating it yields CANSTSRVNEKLFF.

At least ten counts were recorded for this clonotype. V is TRBV18 and J is TRBJ2-5; weak D call: TRBD1 (6 bases). Germline lookup yields CDR1 KGHSH and CDR2 LQKENI. Trimming stripped 2 bases from V and 5 bases from J, with 12 bases between. The CDR3 totals 14 residues. The CDR3 protein is CASSPGGPKETQYF. CDR3 sequence (DNA): TGTGCCAGCTCACCAGGGGGCCCAAAGGAGACCCAGTACTTC.

Note on this clonotype: A far bigger clonotype differs at one base, so this is likely a read error. J is TRBJ2-7 and V is TRBV6-2 or TRBV6-3; 7 bases are a match to TRBD1. CDR1 and CDR2 from the germline V gene are MNHEY and SVGEGT. Germline trimming cut 8 bases from V and 2 bases from J; bases unmatched to any gene: 6. CDR3 length equals 13 residues. DNA for the CDR3: TGTGCCAGCGTCCGGGACAGTGCCTACGAGCAGTACTTC. The encoded protein is CASVRDSAYEQYF.